This T cell receptor (beta chain) derives from a study of beta chain features in type 1 diabetes. Study-wide results and limits: Moderate but significant shortening of TCRB CDR3s was recorded in all four CD4+ subsets from Type 1 diabetes patients. A potential influence of HLA type upon TCRB rearrangement remained unresolved herein. Individuals with type 1 diabetes displayed fewer insertions and more deletions at VDJ junctions.

Expressed TCRB transcripts were sequenced because the isolated RNA had all been reverse transcribed beforehand. The assay was immunoSEQ multiplex PCR, and TCRdb's table has in-frame clones only and misses some. The table shows 810,000 or so clones, with roughly 17% occurring only once. Trimming at V came to 6 bases and at J to 3 bases, leaving 4 bases not matched to a gene. The germline V gene encodes CDR1 SGHTA and CDR2 FQGTGA. This CDR3 has 15 amino acids. Turning to this clone: Its antigen is undetermined. At the DNA level, this CDR3 is encoded by other sequences in the same sample as well.

Sorting produced populations that all topped 98% purity. The V and J genes are TRBV7-3 and TRBJ2-1, with TRBD2 identical over 11 bases. Specimen: naive CD4+ T cells from blood. This TCR was recovered from a woman younger than 35 in good health. The CDR3 spells CASSLGLAVYNEQFF. The CDR3 bases are TGTGCCAGCAGTCTGGGACTAGCGGTCTACAATGAGCAGTTCTTC.